A selection of T cell receptor beta chains follows, all from one sample in a study of tumor and adjacent non-tumor tissue in lung cancer. MiXCR, applied by TCRdb to the multiplex PCR reads, yields one record per CDR3 protein. The data contain about 66,000 distinct CDR3 sequences, around four fifths of them singletons. Sequencing was carried out using lung tumor tissue. All receptors come from a man in his fifties or sixties with non-small cell lung cancer. The CDR3 runs from the conserved cysteine through the conserved F or W.

V	J	CDR3
TRBV20-1	TRBJ2-7	CSAKKLAGENEHYF
TRBV12-3/TRBV12-4	TRBJ2-1	CASNFPQRDYNEQLF
TRBV29-1	TRBJ1-5	CSVETERNQPQHF
TRBV20-1	TRBJ2-7	CSALAVDTYEQYF
TRBV29-1	TRBJ2-3	CSVADRDTDTQFF
TRBV20-1	TRBJ2-5	CNTSGAVETQYF
TRBV6-1	TRBJ1-1	CASSSSGADEAFF
TRBV20-1	TRBJ2-7	CSGIVENSYEQYF
TRBV2	TRBJ1-1	CASSVRAIEAFF
TRBV12-3/TRBV12-4	TRBJ2-5	CISSPNKVQETQYF
TRBV24-1	TRBJ1-2	CATSDRNYGYTF
TRBV5-4	TRBJ2-7	CASSGTSLGEQYF
TRBV20-1	TRBJ2-2	CTATLAGGPETGELFF
TRBV20-1	TRBJ2-7	CSAQTGTPGGYEQYF
TRBV12-3/TRBV12-4	TRBJ1-1	CASSLAGITEAFF
TRBV12-3/TRBV12-4	TRBJ2-1	CVSRSYNEQFF
TRBV29-1	TRBJ2-1	CSVEGEYRDGLSNERFF
TRBV13	TRBJ1-4	CASSSFPGQALFF
TRBV11-1	TRBJ2-1	CASGLGIQEGYNEQFF
TRBV10-3	TRBJ2-3	CAIRGGQDRFTDTQYF
TRBV29-1	TRBJ1-2	CSVDPVSGYTF
TRBV6-1	TRBJ2-7	CASSEGRTRLEQCF
TRBV6-1	TRBJ2-7	CVSSGASAPTRGHF
TRBV11-3	TRBJ2-3	CDSSPTSGRPMYDKQYF
TRBV20-1	TRBJ2-7	CGARVASGLMGQQYF
TRBV10-1	TRBJ2-7	CASSGSSGSNEQYF
TRBV5-6	TRBJ2-7	CASSHGPINYEQYF